These 9 T cell receptor beta chains share one sample of origin, sequenced in a study of neurological immune-mediated disorders. Time point given: longitudinal time-point 3. TCRdb analysed the 5' RACE reads with MiXCR anew, one entry per CDR3 protein. Of more than 100,000 distinct CDR3 sequences detected, less than 14% appear once; the ten largest clones hold under 3.5%. The sample was PBMCs. The source of these receptors is a female donor with HTLV-1-associated myelopathy (HAM/TSP).

This clonotype was recorded at least ten times. The J gene is TRBJ2-1, the V gene TRBV20-1; 7 positions match TRBD2. This CDR3 has 17 residues. The germline gives CDR1 DFQATT, CDR2 SNEGSKA (reference sequence). Losses at the gene ends were 0 bases for V and 3 bases for J; bases not matched to a gene: 11. Here the CDR3 reads CSARDSRALALYNEQFF. CDR3 nucleotides: TGCAGTGCTAGAGACTCGCGGGCACTAGCGCTCTACAATGAGCAGTTCTTC.

This clonotype came up a few times. The chain links TRBV5-1 to TRBJ2-1; D gene uncertain. Trimming pared 0 bases from V and 10 bases from J, leaving 5 bases between. The CDR3 spans 11 residues. The V gene's germline CDR1 is SGHRS and CDR2 YFSETQ. CDR3 amino acids: CASSLEQEQFF. CDR3 bases: TGCGCCAGCAGCTTGGAACAGGAGCAGTTCTTC.

This clonotype was recorded many times. The chain employs TRBV7-2 and TRBJ1-5, with D maybe TRBD1 (5 bases). V was trimmed by 7 bases and J by 6 bases, leaving 19 bases between them. Germline V gene sequence: CDR1 SGHTA, CDR2 FQGNSA. This CDR3 is built from 15 residues. CDR3 sequence reads: CASNRSPGVGQPQHF. The DNA of the CDR3 is TGTGCCAGCAACCGGTCGCCGGGGGTTGGTCAGCCCCAGCATTTT.

This clonotype was found many times. V usage is TRBV5-1 and J usage is TRBJ2-7, with TRBD1 as a possible D gene (6 bases). The CDR3 covers 13 residues. The germline gives CDR1 SGHRS, CDR2 YFSETQ. The V and J ends lost 2 bases and 1 base respectively, with 7 bases between them. The CDR3 spells CASSLQGSYEQYF. The CDR3 DNA is TGCGCCAGCAGCTTACAGGGATCCTACGAGCAGTACTTC. Variable domain in full (rest from reference TRBV5-1 and TRBJ2-7): KAGVTQTPRYLIKTRGQQVTLSCSPISGHRSVSWYQQTPGQGLQFLFEYFSETQRNKGNFPGRFSGRQFSNSRSEMNVSTLELGDSALYLCASSLQGSYEQYFGPGTRLTVT.

At least ten counts were recorded for this clonotype. J is TRBJ2-3 and V is TRBV27; 8 bases are a match to TRBD2. The V gene end was trimmed by 4 bases and the J gene end by 4 bases; junction bases not matched to a gene: 4. Per the germline V gene, CDR1 is MNHEY and CDR2 is SMNVEV (reference sequence). The CDR3 has 14 amino acids. CDR3 coding DNA: TGTGCCAGCAGTTCCGGGGGGGGGGCAGATACGCAGTATTTT. Its translation is CASSSGGGADTQYF.

Ten or more counts support this clonotype. The chain joins TRBV7-3 to TRBJ2-7; no clear D. The germline gives CDR1 SGHTA, CDR2 FQGTGA. Trimming cost V 3 bases and J 0 bases, with 9 bases left between them. This CDR3 has 14 amino acids. The CDR3 region is CASSFLESSYEQYF. CDR3 DNA sequence: TGTGCCAGCAGCTTCTTGGAGAGCTCCTACGAGCAGTACTTC.

This clonotype appeared many times. CDR3 protein: CSGGGTGLMGTQYF. The CDR3 bases are TGCAGTGGCGGAGGGACAGGACTAATGGGGACCCAGTACTTC. The chain combines TRBV20-1 with TRBJ2-5, with TRBD1 identical over 8 bases. CDR3 length: 14 amino acids. With V trimmed by 7 bases and J by 7 bases, 14 bases remained unmatched. Germline V gene lookup returns CDR1 DFQATT and CDR2 SNEGSKA (reference sequence).

This clonotype was detected ten times or more. The J gene is TRBJ2-3, the V gene TRBV5-6, with D perhaps given as TRBD1 or TRBD2 (5 bases each). This CDR3 spans 14 amino acids. CDR1 is SGHDT and CDR2 is YYEEEE in the germline V gene. V was pared by 7 bases and J by 2 bases, with 14 bases between. DNA of the CDR3: TGTGCCAGCCGCTCGGGACCAATCACAGATACGCAGTATTTT. Encoded protein: CASRSGPITDTQYF.

The chain couples TRBV20-1 to TRBJ2-1, with D possibly TRBD2 on 6 matching bases. The germline V gene encodes CDR1 DFQATT and CDR2 SNEGSKA (reference sequence). The CDR3 has 17 residues. V lost 0 bases and J 4 bases, leaving 19 bases between the germline ends. In DNA, the CDR3 is TGCAGTGCTAGAGATAGTTGGATTGGGCGGGGATACAATGAGCAGTTCTTC. Its protein is CSARDSWIGRGYNEQFF.